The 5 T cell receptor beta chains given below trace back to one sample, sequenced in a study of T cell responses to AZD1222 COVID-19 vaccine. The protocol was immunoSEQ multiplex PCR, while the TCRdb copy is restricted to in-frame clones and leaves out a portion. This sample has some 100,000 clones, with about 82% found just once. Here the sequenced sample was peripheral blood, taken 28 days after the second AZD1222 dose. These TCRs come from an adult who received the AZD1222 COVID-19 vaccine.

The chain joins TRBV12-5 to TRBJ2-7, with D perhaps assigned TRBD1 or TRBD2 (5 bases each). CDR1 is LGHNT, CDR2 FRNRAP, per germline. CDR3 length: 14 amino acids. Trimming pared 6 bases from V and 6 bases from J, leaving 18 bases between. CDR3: CASGTGTGRGEQYF. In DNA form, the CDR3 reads TGTGCTAGTGGCACCGGGACCGGAAGGGGCGAGCAGTACTTC. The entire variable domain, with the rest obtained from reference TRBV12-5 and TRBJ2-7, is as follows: DARVTQTPRHKVTEMGQEVTMRCQPILGHNTVFWYRQTMMQGLELLAYFRNRAPLDDSGMPKDRFSAEMPDATLATLKIQPSEPRDSAVYFCASGTGTGRGEQYFGPGTRLTVT.

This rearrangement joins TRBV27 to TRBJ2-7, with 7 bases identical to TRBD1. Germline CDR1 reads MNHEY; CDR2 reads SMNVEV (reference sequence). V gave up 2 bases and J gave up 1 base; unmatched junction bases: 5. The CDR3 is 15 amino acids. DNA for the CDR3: TGTGCCAGCAGTTTAACCCCGGGACAGTCCTACGAGCAGTACTTC. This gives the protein CASSLTPGQSYEQYF.

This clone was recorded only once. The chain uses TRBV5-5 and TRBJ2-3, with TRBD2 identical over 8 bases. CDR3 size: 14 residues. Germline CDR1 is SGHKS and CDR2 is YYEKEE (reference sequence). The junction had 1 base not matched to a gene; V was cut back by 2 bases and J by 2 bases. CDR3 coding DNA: TGTGCCAGCAGCTTTAGCGGGGTCACAGATACGCAGTATTTT. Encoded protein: CASSFSGVTDTQYF.

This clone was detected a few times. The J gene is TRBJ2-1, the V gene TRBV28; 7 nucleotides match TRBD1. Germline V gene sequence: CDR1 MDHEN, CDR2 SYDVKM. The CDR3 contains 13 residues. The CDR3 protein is CASSGQVINEQFF. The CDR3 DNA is TGTGCTTCAAGTGGACAGGTGATCAATGAGCAGTTCTTC.

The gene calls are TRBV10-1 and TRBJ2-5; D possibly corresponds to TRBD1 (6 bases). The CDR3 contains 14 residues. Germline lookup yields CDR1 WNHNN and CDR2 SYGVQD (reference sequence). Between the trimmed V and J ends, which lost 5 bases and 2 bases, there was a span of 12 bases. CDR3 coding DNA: TGCGCCAGCAGTAAAGGGGGATCACAAGAGACCCAGTACTTC. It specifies CASSKGGSQETQYF.